Below, 7 T cell receptor beta chains from the same sample are listed, as sequenced in a study of blood T cells in healthy people across ages. A second roughly 6 to 11 cycle PCR used barcoded and J-beta primers. TCRdb analysed the 5' RACE reads with MiXCR anew, one entry per CDR3 protein. The sample has about 1.1 million distinct CDR3 sequences, around two fifths seen once; the top ten hold roughly 14%. The sequencing input was blood. Receptors originate from a man between 18 and 29 years old in good health.

The chain carries TRBV21-1 and TRBJ1-1; TRBD1, the D gene given by the table, was not confirmed from the DNA. TRBV21-1 is tagged as a pseudogene. This CDR3 has 18 residues. The CDR3 DNA reads as TGTGCCAGCAGCAAGACAGGGTTTGGCCCCCTCATGAACACTGAAGCTTTCTTT. Translation gives CASSKTGFGPLMNTEAFF.

The chain links TRBV7-9 to TRBJ1-4, with unresolved D. CDR3 length: 15 residues. V was shortened by 8 bases and J by 8 bases, with 21 bases between the two germline ends. Germline V gives CDR1 SEHNR, CDR2 FQNEAQ (reference sequence). The CDR3 spells CASPVPREAGEKLFF. The CDR3, as DNA: TGTGCCAGCCCGGTGCCGAGGGAAGCCGGGGAAAAACTGTTTTTT.

This clonotype has just a few counts. The chain is built from TRBV5-1 and TRBJ2-1; D is possibly TRBD1 (6 bases). The CDR3 sequence is 16 residues long. CDR1 is SGHRS and CDR2 is YFSETQ in the germline V gene. The ends were cut back, 6 bases at V and 1 base at J, with 17 bases in the middle. This CDR3 reads CASTTQGLASYNEQFF. Written as DNA, the CDR3 is TGCGCCAGCACCACACAGGGTTTAGCATCCTACAATGAGCAGTTCTTC.

The CDR3 loop is CSARPRLGNFYNEQFF. The CDR3 coding sequence is TGCAGTGCTAGACCTCGACTAGGGAACTTCTACAATGAGCAGTTCTTC. The chain is built from TRBV20-1 and TRBJ2-1; TRBD2 might be the D (6 bases). CDR1 DFQATT and CDR2 SNEGSKA come from the germline V gene (reference sequence). V was pared by 2 bases and J by 3 bases, with 17 bases between. The CDR3 covers 16 residues.

This clonotype was seen more than once but under ten times. The CDR3 protein is CASSLLLRAGEQFF. The CDR3, as DNA: TGTGCCAGCAGTTTACTTCTGAGGGCAGGTGAGCAGTTCTTC. The chain combines TRBV27 with TRBJ2-1, with D tentatively TRBD2 (5 bases). V shed 2 bases and J shed 9 bases, with 14 bases lying between them. The CDR3 covers 14 residues. Germline V lookup: CDR1 MNHEY, CDR2 SMNVEV (reference sequence).

This clonotype was detected only a few times. The CDR3 loop is CSARGTGYGGELFF. The CDR3 DNA follows: TGCAGTGCTAGAGGGACAGGGTACGGCGGGGAGCTGTTTTTT. The chain joins TRBV20-1 to TRBJ2-2; 8 positions agree with TRBD1. V lost 1 base to trimming and J lost 7 bases; unmatched junction nucleotides: 5. Germline V gives CDR1 DFQATT, CDR2 SNEGSKA (reference sequence). There are 14 residues in the CDR3.

This clonotype was counted between two and nine times. This chain uses TRBV10-3 with TRBJ2-5; 9 bases fit TRBD2. V shed 2 bases and J 5 bases; nucleotides not matched to a gene: 6. This CDR3 contains 15 residues. CDR1 and CDR2 (germline): ENHRY, SYGVKD. DNA of the CDR3: TGTGCCATCAGTGAGCAAGCGGGGGGCAGGGAGACCCAGTACTTC. Encoded protein: CAISEQAGGRETQYF.